This T cell receptor beta chain was sequenced in a study of T cells in Graves' hyperthyroidism and ophthalmopathy. Germline-derived CDR1 and CDR2 are DFQATT and SNEGSKA (reference sequence). The CDR3 runs 14 residues. Trimming removed 0 bases from V and 4 bases from J, with 9 bases in between. This clonotype appeared many times. Antigen unknown. Amplification targeted TCR beta CDR3 regions from RNA transcripts. In the first-round RT-PCR of the TCR CDR3, the HTBI primer set was used. MiXCR, run by TCRdb on the multiplex PCR reads, gives a single entry per CDR3 protein. The table lists roughly 640,000 distinct CDR3 sequences, around 16% of them singletons. Study outcomes and limitations: The majority of expanded thyroid clonotypes above 0.001 also appeared in blood.

The sequence was obtained from a middle-aged woman with Graves' ophthalmopathy. What was sequenced was blood. The chain has TRBV20-1 and TRBJ2-2; D is unclear. CDR3 in DNA: TGCAGTGCTAGAGATAGTCGGGCCACCGGGGAGCTGTTTTTT. It is translated as CSARDSRATGELFF.